This T cell receptor (beta chain) was profiled in a study of vaccination effects on CD4 cells after COVID-19. Study-level background: The median interval between the second dose and post-vaccine sampling was 72 days.

A word on this clone: The antigen is not known.

Measured with immunoSEQ multiplex PCR; TCRdb has only the in-frame clones, and not every one. The table has approximately 26,000 clones, roughly 79% seen once. ViraFEST expansion of antigen-specific CD4+ T cells with viral peptide pools preceded sequencing. It was after roughly 11 days of culture that CD4+ T cells were isolated. Two-dose BNT162b2 or mRNA-1273 vaccination was given to participants. Recipients of the vaccine had no prior SARS-CoV-2 infection and negative nucleocapsid antibodies. A few million PBMC were seeded per well and grown in the presence of roughly 10 IU/ml IL-2 and 9.5 to 10 ug/ml peptides. The CDR3 loop spans 14 amino acids. CDR1 and CDR2 (germline): DFQATT, SNEGSKA (reference sequence). Trimming cost V 3 bases and J 6 bases, with 12 bases left between them.

This clonotype originated in a human donor who received a COVID-19 vaccine. Some clones in this sample may be carry-over from other donors' samples. This rearrangement joins TRBV20-1 to TRBJ1-6, with D unclear. The sequenced sample was CD4+ T cells from PBMCs cultured with SARS-CoV-2 spike peptides, obtained after COVID-19 vaccination. The CDR3 DNA reads as TGCAGTGCTAGTCTGGGATCTGGTAATTCACCCCTCCACTTT. Encoded protein: CSASLGSGNSPLHF.